Listed below are T cell receptor beta chains from one sample, sequenced in a study of T cells in Graves' hyperthyroidism and ophthalmopathy. TCRdb reanalysed the multiplex PCR reads using MiXCR and keeps one entry per CDR3 protein. Among some 440,000 distinct CDR3 sequences listed, more than 15% were seen once. The sequencing sample was made of blood. Receptors originate from a woman aged 18-29 years with Graves' hyperthyroidism. Each CDR3 is given with its conserved first and last residue. Fields, in order: V gene, clone size, J gene, D gene, CDR3 protein, CDR3 DNA. The D gene is left open where the match is weak. Clone size is shown for a subset of rows, as once, few, many or a class of expanded clone.

TRBV7-9	many	TRBJ2-2	TRBD2	CASSPFAGGNTGELFF	TGTGCCAGCAGCCCTTTCGCGGGAGGTAACACCGGGGAGCTGTTTTTT
TRBV6-1	many	TRBJ2-5	NA	CASSARPGVQETQYF	TGTGCCAGCAGTGCGCGACCGGGGGTCCAAGAGACCCAGTACTTC
TRBV19	many	TRBJ1-6	NA	CASSIGGFTSPLHF	TGTGCCAGTAGTATTGGAGGGTTCACTTCACCCCTCCACTTT
TRBV20-1	many	TRBJ2-3	TRBD2	CSAPLHERGEEDTQYF	TGCAGTGCCCCTCTCCACGAGCGGGGGGAGGAAGATACGCAGTATTTT
TRBV13	many	TRBJ1-5	NA	CASSKGNQPQHF	TGTGCCAGCAGCAAGGGAAATCAGCCCCAGCATTTT
TRBV7-2	NA	TRBJ1-5	NA	CASSRSENQPQHF	TGTGCCAGCAGTAGGTCCGAAAATCAGCCCCAGCATTTT
TRBV7-3	many	TRBJ2-1	NA	CASSLNGLGGDEQFF	TGTGCCAGCAGCTTAAATGGGCTGGGGGGCGATGAGCAGTTCTTC
TRBV29-1	NA	TRBJ2-7	TRBD2	CSVSSGNSYEQYF	TGCAGCGTTTCTAGCGGGAACTCCTACGAGCAGTACTTC
TRBV7-9	NA	TRBJ2-1	NA	CASSETGPEQFF	TGTGCCAGCAGCGAGACAGGCCCTGAGCAGTTCTTC
TRBV24-1	few	TRBJ1-6	TRBD1	CATSDYPGQGGSPLHF	TGTGCCACCAGTGATTACCCCGGACAGGGGGGGTCACCCCTCCACTTT
TRBV5-8	many	TRBJ1-1	NA	CASSLALLTAEAFF	TGTGCCAGCAGCTTGGCCCTTCTAACAGCTGAAGCTTTCTTT
TRBV7-9	NA	TRBJ1-2	NA	CASSPGGYTF	TGTGCCAGCAGCCCGGGGGGCTACACCTTC
TRBV7-6	few	TRBJ1-3	NA	CASSLAGSRSGNTIYF	TGTGCCAGCAGCTTAGCAGGCAGTCGGTCTGGAAACACCATATATTTT
TRBV12-3/TRBV12-4	NA	TRBJ1-2	TRBD1	CASSLDRAQGYTF	TGTGCCAGCAGCCTCGACAGGGCACAGGGCTACACCTTC
TRBV7-3	few	TRBJ2-1	TRBD2	CASSASRTSPPGQFF	TGTGCCAGCAGCGCAAGCCGGACTAGCCCCCCTGGGCAGTTCTTC
TRBV19	NA	TRBJ2-2	NA	CASEWARGSGGELFF	TGTGCCAGCGAGTGGGCCAGGGGCTCCGGCGGGGAGCTGTTTTTT
TRBV10-3	NA	TRBJ2-1	TRBD2	CAISGAGGPSNEQFF	TGTGCCATCAGTGGAGCGGGAGGGCCTAGTAATGAGCAGTTCTTC
TRBV25-1	NA	TRBJ2-7	NA	CASSGAGKFHEQYF	TGTGCCAGCAGTGGGGCCGGGAAGTTCCACGAGCAGTACTTC
TRBV12-3/TRBV12-4	many	TRBJ2-1	NA	CASTAIAAPYNEQFF	TGTGCCAGCACCGCCATAGCGGCACCCTACAATGAGCAGTTCTTC
TRBV5-1	few	TRBJ2-5	TRBD2	CASSLRGGPRETQYF	TGCGCCAGCAGCTTGCGGGGGGGGCCGAGAGAGACCCAGTACTTC
TRBV6-6	many	TRBJ2-1	NA	CASSYGPFYNEQFF	TGTGCCAGCAGTTACGGACCGTTCTACAATGAGCAGTTCTTC
TRBV7-8	NA	TRBJ1-6	NA	CASSYGGTENSPLHF	TGTGCCAGCAGCTATGGGGGCACGGAGAATTCACCCCTCCACTTT
TRBV6-9	NA	TRBJ2-5	TRBD1	CASSSHWTGGEETQYF	TGTGCCAGCAGTTCCCACTGGACAGGGGGCGAAGAGACCCAGTACTTC
TRBV6-1	many	TRBJ2-3	NA	CASRENEGGADTQYF	TGTGCCAGCAGGGAGAACGAGGGGGGCGCAGATACGCAGTATTTT
TRBV25-1	many	TRBJ1-4	TRBD1	CASSRPAGTGVEKLFF	TGTGCCAGCAGCCGACCTGCGGGGACAGGGGTTGAAAAACTGTTTTTT
TRBV27	many	TRBJ2-7	TRBD1	CASSWDRGPYEQYF	TGTGCCAGCAGTTGGGACAGGGGGCCCTACGAGCAGTACTTC
TRBV13	many	TRBJ1-5	NA	CASSLGRAVGQPQHF	TGTGCCAGCAGCTTAGGCCGGGCCGTCGGGCAGCCCCAGCATTTT
TRBV7-3	NA	TRBJ2-1	TRBD2	CASSLTAGGPDEQFF	TGTGCCAGCAGCTTAACAGCGGGAGGGCCCGATGAGCAGTTCTTC
TRBV28	NA	TRBJ2-7	NA	CASSFQALSGATYEQYF	TGTGCCAGCAGTTTCCAGGCCCTTAGCGGAGCGACCTACGAGCAGTACTTC
TRBV12-3/TRBV12-4	many	TRBJ2-1	NA	CASSFGGFTYNEQFF	TGTGCCAGCAGTTTCGGAGGATTTACCTACAATGAGCAGTTCTTC
TRBV6-2/TRBV6-3	many	TRBJ2-3	TRBD1	CATTRDRGPASDTQYF	TGTGCCACCACCCGGGACAGGGGACCGGCGTCAGATACGCAGTATTTT
TRBV7-7	few	TRBJ2-3	NA	CASSKSGFTDTQYF	TGTGCTAGCAGCAAGTCGGGGTTCACAGATACGCAGTATTTT
TRBV5-1	many	TRBJ1-2	TRBD1	CASSPQTGGDYGYTF	TGCGCCAGCAGCCCACAGACAGGGGGGGACTATGGCTACACCTTC
TRBV7-9	many	TRBJ2-5	NA	CASSLHSSFQETQYF	TGTGCCAGCAGCTTACATTCCAGCTTTCAAGAGACCCAGTACTTC
TRBV6-1	few	TRBJ2-3	NA	CASSELITRPQYF	TGTGCCAGCAGTGAACTAATTACCCGTCCGCAGTATTTT
TRBV11-2	NA	TRBJ1-2	NA	CASTPLLLFDYGYTF	TGTGCCAGCACCCCCCTTCTCCTTTTTGACTATGGCTACACCTTC
TRBV7-7	many	TRBJ2-3	TRBD2	CASSLFSGGTQYF	TGTGCTAGCAGCTTGTTCTCGGGAGGTACGCAGTATTTT
TRBV3-1	many	TRBJ2-3	NA	CASSPPRGPLDTQYF	TGTGCCAGCAGCCCCCCCAGAGGGCCGTTAGATACGCAGTATTTT
TRBV2	many	TRBJ2-2	NA	CASSEVGPSTGELFF	TGTGCCAGCAGTGAGGTGGGGCCCTCCACCGGGGAGCTGTTTTTT
TRBV20-1	many	TRBJ1-4	NA	CSAREVGNEKLFF	TGCAGTGCTAGAGAGGTGGGAAATGAAAAACTGTTTTTT
TRBV27	NA	TRBJ2-7	NA	CASRGGRAFPYEQYF	TGTGCCAGCAGGGGGGGGCGGGCCTTCCCCTACGAGCAGTACTTC
TRBV7-6	many	TRBJ1-6	NA	CASSLVPRDSPLHF	TGTGCCAGCAGCTTGGTTCCTCGGGATTCACCCCTCCACTTT
TRBV6-1	many	TRBJ2-7	TRBD1	CATRSGTGRYEQYF	TGTGCCACCCGTTCCGGGACAGGGCGCTACGAGCAGTACTTC
TRBV7-9	many	TRBJ2-1	TRBD2	CASSPHSGGASNEQFF	TGTGCCAGCAGCCCACATAGCGGGGGGGCCAGTAATGAGCAGTTCTTC
TRBV13	few	TRBJ2-1	TRBD2	CASSYRTSGDRYNEQFF	TGTGCCAGCAGCTACCGGACTAGCGGGGACCGTTACAATGAGCAGTTCTTC